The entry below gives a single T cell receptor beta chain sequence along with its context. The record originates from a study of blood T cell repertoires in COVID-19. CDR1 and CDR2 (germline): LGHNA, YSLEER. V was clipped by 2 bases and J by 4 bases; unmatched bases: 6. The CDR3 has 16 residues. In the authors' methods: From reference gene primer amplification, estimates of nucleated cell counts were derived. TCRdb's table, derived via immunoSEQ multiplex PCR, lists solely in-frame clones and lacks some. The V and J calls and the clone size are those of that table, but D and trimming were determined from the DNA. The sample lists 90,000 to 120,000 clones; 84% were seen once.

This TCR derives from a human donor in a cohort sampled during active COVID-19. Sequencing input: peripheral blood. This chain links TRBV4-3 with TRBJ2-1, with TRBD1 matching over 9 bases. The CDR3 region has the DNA TGCGCCAGCAGCCAACAGACAGGGGGTCGTTACAATGAGCAGTTCTTC. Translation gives CASSQQTGGRYNEQFF.